This TCR beta chain originates from a study of T-cell reconstitution after alpha-beta-depleted transplantation in children. TCRbeta library preparation incorporated unique molecular identifiers. One entry per CDR3 protein, called by TCRdb with MiXCR from the PCR reads. Of just under 250,000 distinct CDR3 sequences in the sample, roughly 26% were seen once. CDR3 size: 12 residues. V lost 4 bases to trimming and J lost 4 bases, with 10 bases between them. Per germline, CDR1 SQVTM and CDR2 ANQGSEA. This clonotype was found many times. The receptor was isolated from a girl aged 2 to 9 with Fanconi anemia, due to receive a stem cell transplant. The chain carries TRBV29-1 and TRBJ1-1; TRBD1 might be the D (5 bases). Specimen: PBMCs, collected before TCRalphabeta/CD19-depleted stem cell transplant. Here the CDR3 reads CSVGVGGTEAFF. In DNA form, the CDR3 reads TGCAGCGTTGGAGTGGGGGGCACTGAAGCTTTCTTT.